These T cell receptor beta chains were read from a single sample in a study of radiotherapy plus CTLA-4 blockade in lung cancer. TCRdb keeps only in-frame clones here, not all; method: immunoSEQ multiplex PCR. The sample has about 120,000 clones, more than 65% seen once. This sample comprised peripheral blood, obtained from a patient treated with radiotherapy plus ipilimumab. All receptors come from a human donor with non-small cell lung cancer who had a partial response to radiotherapy plus ipilimumab. CDR3s include the opening cysteine and the closing phenylalanine or tryptophan. A D gene is named only where the DNA matches it firmly. Part of the rows lack a size; the others show once, few, many or a class for expanded clones.

v_gene: TRBV14
j_gene: TRBJ1-5
abundance: NA
d_gene: TRBD1
CDR3nt: TGTGCCAGCAGTCCTCAGACAGGGTTTAGCAATCAGCCCCAGCATTTT
CDR3aa: CASSPQTGFSNQPQHF

v_gene: TRBV28
j_gene: TRBJ1-1
abundance: NA
d_gene: TRBD1
CDR3nt: TGTGCCAGCAGCTACCCAGACAGGGCCAACACTGAAGCTTTCTTT
CDR3aa: CASSYPDRANTEAFF

v_gene: TRBV19
j_gene: TRBJ2-6
abundance: NA
d_gene: NA
CDR3nt: TGTGCCAGTAGTTTGGCCCTGTCTGGGGCCAACGTCCTGACTTTC
CDR3aa: CASSLALSGANVLTF

v_gene: TRBV5-1
j_gene: TRBJ2-2
abundance: NA
d_gene: NA
CDR3nt: TGCGCCAGCAGCTTCGACAGGGGAGGGTCGGGGGAGCTGTTTTTT
CDR3aa: CASSFDRGGSGELFF

v_gene: TRBV11-3
j_gene: TRBJ2-2
abundance: NA
d_gene: TRBD1
CDR3nt: TGTGCCAGCAGCTCCCGGACAGGCCTGAACACCGGGGAGCTGTTTTTT
CDR3aa: CASSSRTGLNTGELFF

v_gene: TRBV28
j_gene: TRBJ1-2
abundance: NA
d_gene: NA
CDR3nt: TGTGCCAGCAGGGGGGCAGAGGGCTACACCTTC
CDR3aa: CASRGAEGYTF

v_gene: TRBV5-1
j_gene: TRBJ2-5
abundance: once
d_gene: NA
CDR3nt: TGCGCCAGCAGCCCGACAGGCTACCAAGAGACCCAGTACTTC
CDR3aa: CASSPTGYQETQYF

v_gene: TRBV7-9
j_gene: TRBJ2-5
abundance: few
d_gene: NA
CDR3nt: TGTGCCAGCAGCTTAGGTATAGGGGGTAAGACCCAGTACTTC
CDR3aa: CASSLGIGGKTQYF

v_gene: TRBV6-6
j_gene: TRBJ2-7
abundance: NA
d_gene: NA
CDR3nt: TGTGCCAGCAGTTACTCGACTGACCCCTACGAGCAGTACTTC
CDR3aa: CASSYSTDPYEQYF

v_gene: TRBV28
j_gene: TRBJ1-2
abundance: NA
d_gene: TRBD1
CDR3nt: TGTGCCAGCAGTTCCCCCTCCGGGACAGGGGTTTTAGGGGGTGGCTACACCTTC
CDR3aa: CASSSPSGTGVLGGGYTF

v_gene: TRBV6-6
j_gene: TRBJ1-1
abundance: NA
d_gene: NA
CDR3nt: TGTGCCAGCAGTTATCTATCTGAAGCTTTCTTT
CDR3aa: CASSYLSEAFF

v_gene: TRBV5-8
j_gene: TRBJ2-3
abundance: few
d_gene: TRBD1
CDR3nt: TGTGCCAGCAGCTTGGGGGGACAGGGAGGCACAGATACGCAGTATTTT
CDR3aa: CASSLGGQGGTDTQYF

v_gene: TRBV10-3
j_gene: TRBJ1-1
abundance: NA
d_gene: NA
CDR3nt: TGTGCCATCAGTGATATCGGGGGGACTGAAGCTTTCTTT
CDR3aa: CAISDIGGTEAFF

v_gene: TRBV4-3
j_gene: TRBJ2-5
abundance: NA
d_gene: NA
CDR3nt: TGCGCCAGCAGCCACTCGGAGGGAGGAGAGACCCAGTACTTC
CDR3aa: CASSHSEGGETQYF

v_gene: TRBV18
j_gene: TRBJ2-1
abundance: NA
d_gene: NA
CDR3nt: TGTGCCAGCTCACTAGATTTGGGGCTGGGGTACAATGAGCAGTTCTTC
CDR3aa: CASSLDLGLGYNEQFF

v_gene: TRBV5-4
j_gene: TRBJ1-5
abundance: NA
d_gene: TRBD1
CDR3nt: TGTGCCAGCAGTTACTACGGGACAGCAGAAAATCAGCCCCAGCATTTT
CDR3aa: CASSYYGTAENQPQHF

v_gene: TRBV7-2
j_gene: TRBJ2-7
abundance: NA
d_gene: NA
CDR3nt: TGTGCCAGCAGCTTCTTTTCCTACGGTTTAAACGAGCAGTACTTC
CDR3aa: CASSFFSYGLNEQYF

v_gene: TRBV19
j_gene: TRBJ2-2
abundance: NA
d_gene: TRBD1
CDR3nt: TGTGCCAGTAGTATAAGAGGACAGGGGGCAGTCACCGGGGAGCTGTTTTTT
CDR3aa: CASSIRGQGAVTGELFF

v_gene: TRBV7-2
j_gene: TRBJ1-1
abundance: NA
d_gene: NA
CDR3nt: TGTGCCAGCAGCTTAGGGAGGGAGAACACTGAAGCTTTCTTT
CDR3aa: CASSLGRENTEAFF

v_gene: TRBV12-2
j_gene: TRBJ2-7
abundance: NA
d_gene: NA
CDR3nt: TGTGCAAGTCGCTCAAGGACCCGGACAGGGACTTTATACGAGCAGTACTTC
CDR3aa: CASRSRTRTGTLYEQYF

v_gene: TRBV2
j_gene: TRBJ1-1
abundance: few
d_gene: TRBD1
CDR3nt: TGTGCCAGCAGAGGGGACAGAAACACTGAAGCTTTCTTT
CDR3aa: CASRGDRNTEAFF

v_gene: TRBV5-6
j_gene: TRBJ1-2
abundance: NA
d_gene: TRBD1
CDR3nt: TGTGCCAGCAGCTTTGACAGGGGCGGCGGCTATGGCTACACCTTC
CDR3aa: CASSFDRGGGYGYTF

v_gene: TRBV11-2
j_gene: TRBJ2-4
abundance: NA
d_gene: TRBD2
CDR3nt: TGTGCCAGCAGCCTCACTACTAGCGGCGAATACTTC
CDR3aa: CASSLTTSGEYF

v_gene: TRBV6-5
j_gene: TRBJ2-1
abundance: NA
d_gene: NA
CDR3nt: TGTGCCAGCAGTTTATTCCAGGGAATAAAAAATGAGCAGTTCTTC
CDR3aa: CASSLFQGIKNEQFF

v_gene: TRBV7-2
j_gene: TRBJ2-7
abundance: NA
d_gene: NA
CDR3nt: TGTGCCAGCAGCTTGGGCGGAGCGGTTCTATACGAGCAGTACTTC
CDR3aa: CASSLGGAVLYEQYF

v_gene: TRBV19
j_gene: TRBJ2-3
abundance: NA
d_gene: TRBD2
CDR3nt: TGTGCCAGTAGTCGAAGCGGGAGCAGATTGTCAGATACGCAGTATTTT
CDR3aa: CASSRSGSRLSDTQYF

v_gene: TRBV5-1
j_gene: TRBJ2-7
abundance: few
d_gene: TRBD1
CDR3nt: TGTGCCAGCAGCCTACAGGACAGGGCTCTCTACGAGCAGTACTTC
CDR3aa: CASSLQDRALYEQYF

v_gene: TRBV19
j_gene: TRBJ2-1
abundance: NA
d_gene: NA
CDR3nt: TGTGCCAGTAGTATTACTACCTACAATGAGCAGTTCTTC
CDR3aa: CASSITTYNEQFF

v_gene: TRBV25-1
j_gene: TRBJ1-4
abundance: NA
d_gene: NA
CDR3nt: TGTGCCAGTTCGAGTACCGCCCGGGGGTCTAATGAAAAACTGTTTTTT
CDR3aa: CASSSTARGSNEKLFF

v_gene: TRBV4-1
j_gene: TRBJ1-1
abundance: NA
d_gene: TRBD1
CDR3nt: TGCGCCAGCAGTCGGGGACAGGAGAACACTGAAGCTTTCTTT
CDR3aa: CASSRGQENTEAFF

v_gene: TRBV5-8
j_gene: TRBJ2-7
abundance: NA
d_gene: TRBD2
CDR3nt: TGTGCCAGCAGATTCGGGGGGTGGGGGAGGCCCTACGAGCAGTACTTC
CDR3aa: CASRFGGWGRPYEQYF

v_gene: TRBV10-2
j_gene: TRBJ2-7
abundance: NA
d_gene: TRBD2
CDR3nt: TGCGCCAGCGCCTGGACTAGCGGGACCTACGAGCAGTACTTC
CDR3aa: CASAWTSGTYEQYF

v_gene: TRBV28
j_gene: TRBJ1-1
abundance: NA
d_gene: TRBD1
CDR3nt: TGTGCCGCTCGGACAGGGAGGACGAACACTGAAGCTTTCTTT
CDR3aa: CAARTGRTNTEAFF

v_gene: TRBV7-3
j_gene: TRBJ1-2
abundance: NA
d_gene: TRBD1
CDR3nt: TGTGCCAGCAGCCCAATGACAGGGGAGGGCTACACCTTC
CDR3aa: CASSPMTGEGYTF

v_gene: TRBV7-9
j_gene: TRBJ1-2
abundance: NA
d_gene: NA
CDR3nt: TGTGCCAGCAGCTTCGATCAGGGCATAGGAGGCTACACCTTC
CDR3aa: CASSFDQGIGGYTF

v_gene: TRBV2
j_gene: TRBJ2-5
abundance: NA
d_gene: TRBD1
CDR3nt: TGTGCCAGCACCCGGGACAGGGAATACCAAGAGACCCAGTACTTC
CDR3aa: CASTRDREYQETQYF

v_gene: TRBV7-8
j_gene: TRBJ1-3
abundance: few
d_gene: NA
CDR3nt: TGTGCCAGCAGCTTAGGTTTAATGCGTAGCTCTGGAAACACCATATATTTT
CDR3aa: CASSLGLMRSSGNTIYF

v_gene: TRBV6-5
j_gene: TRBJ2-6
abundance: NA
d_gene: NA
CDR3nt: TGTGCCAGCAGCCCCAGGTGGTCTGGGGCCAACGTCCTGACTTTC
CDR3aa: CASSPRWSGANVLTF

v_gene: TRBV6-1
j_gene: TRBJ1-1
abundance: once
d_gene: NA
CDR3nt: TGTGCCAGCCCCGAAGGTAGGGGCACTGAAGCTTTCTTT
CDR3aa: CASPEGRGTEAFF

v_gene: TRBV7-9
j_gene: TRBJ1-2
abundance: NA
d_gene: NA
CDR3nt: TGTGCCAGCAGCCATCGTGGGCGGGACCTTAACTATGGCTACACCTTC
CDR3aa: CASSHRGRDLNYGYTF

v_gene: TRBV27
j_gene: TRBJ2-7
abundance: once
d_gene: NA
CDR3nt: TGTGCCAGCAGCCGCACCGACTCCATGAGAGAGCAGTACTTC
CDR3aa: CASSRTDSMREQYF

v_gene: TRBV5-6
j_gene: TRBJ2-3
abundance: NA
d_gene: NA
CDR3nt: TGTGCCAGCAGCTTGGGACAGACCTCTAGCACAGATACGCAGTATTTT
CDR3aa: CASSLGQTSSTDTQYF

v_gene: TRBV30
j_gene: TRBJ2-7
abundance: NA
d_gene: TRBD2
CDR3nt: TGTGCCTGGACCGTGACCCGCCGATTGGGACTAGCGGGAGACGAGCAGTACTTC
CDR3aa: CAWTVTRRLGLAGDEQYF

v_gene: TRBV4-3
j_gene: TRBJ2-1
abundance: NA
d_gene: TRBD2
CDR3nt: TGCGCCAGCAGCCAAGGCGGTAGCGGGAGTTACAATGAGCAGTTCTTC
CDR3aa: CASSQGGSGSYNEQFF

v_gene: TRBV27
j_gene: TRBJ1-1
abundance: few
d_gene: NA
CDR3nt: TGTGCCAGCAGTTTGCCCAGGGTTACTGAAGCTTTCTTT
CDR3aa: CASSLPRVTEAFF

v_gene: TRBV29-1
j_gene: TRBJ2-7
abundance: NA
d_gene: TRBD1
CDR3nt: TGCAGCGCCGGACAGGGTCGGTACGAGCAGTACTTC
CDR3aa: CSAGQGRYEQYF

v_gene: TRBV9
j_gene: TRBJ2-7
abundance: NA
d_gene: TRBD2
CDR3nt: TGTGCCAGCAGCCCAGGACTAGCGGGACTAGGCGAGCAGTACTTC
CDR3aa: CASSPGLAGLGEQYF

v_gene: TRBV5-4
j_gene: TRBJ1-2
abundance: NA
d_gene: TRBD1
CDR3nt: TGTGCCAGCAGCGGGTCGACAGGGTTCAGTCACGGCTACACCTTC
CDR3aa: CASSGSTGFSHGYTF

v_gene: TRBV15
j_gene: TRBJ1-5
abundance: NA
d_gene: NA
CDR3nt: TGTGCCACCAGCAGGCAGTATAGCAATCAGCCCCAGCATTTT
CDR3aa: CATSRQYSNQPQHF

v_gene: TRBV28
j_gene: TRBJ1-3
abundance: NA
d_gene: TRBD1
CDR3nt: TGTGCCAGCAGTCAACCTCGGACAGGCGGAAACACCATATATTTT
CDR3aa: CASSQPRTGGNTIYF

v_gene: TRBV11-3
j_gene: TRBJ1-1
abundance: NA
d_gene: NA
CDR3nt: TGTGCCAGCAGCCTAAAACAGGGATGCGCTGAAGCTTTCTTT
CDR3aa: CASSLKQGCAEAFF

v_gene: TRBV6-1
j_gene: TRBJ2-5
abundance: NA
d_gene: TRBD1
CDR3nt: TGTGCCAGCTCACGGGCAGGGGGCACGGGAGAGACCCAGTACTTC
CDR3aa: CASSRAGGTGETQYF

v_gene: TRBV27
j_gene: TRBJ2-7
abundance: NA
d_gene: NA
CDR3nt: TGTGCCAGCAGTTTCGGACAAGCCTACGAGCAGTACTTC
CDR3aa: CASSFGQAYEQYF